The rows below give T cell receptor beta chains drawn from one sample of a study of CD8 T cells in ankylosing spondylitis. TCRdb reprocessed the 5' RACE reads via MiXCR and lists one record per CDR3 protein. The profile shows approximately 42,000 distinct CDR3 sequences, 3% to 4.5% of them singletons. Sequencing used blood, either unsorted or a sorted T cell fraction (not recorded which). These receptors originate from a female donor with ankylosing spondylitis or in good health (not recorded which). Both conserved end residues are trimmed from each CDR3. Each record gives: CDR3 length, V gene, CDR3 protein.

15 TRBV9 ASSQMPGQGGTGELF
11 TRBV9 ASSVQGGDEQF
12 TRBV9 ASTNRDNSYEQY
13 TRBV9 ASSVGTGIRNEQF
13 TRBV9 ASSAPGGAGTEAF
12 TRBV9 ASSEGEVGNTIY
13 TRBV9 ASSASGQAGNTIY
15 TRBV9 ASSVGGGGGHTGELF
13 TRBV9 ASSDDRALTDTQY
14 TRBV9 ASSVLTGTSGNTIY